Listed below are T cell receptor beta chains from one sample, sequenced in a study of CD8+ T cells in alopecia areata. Repertoires were generated with immunoSEQ multiplex PCR, while TCRdb's copy carries only in-frame clones and drops some. The sample lists 150,000 to 200,000 clones, roughly 63% occurring once. Specimen: CD4+ T cells sorted from blood, collected between weeks 55 and 70, from a patient treated with tofacitinib. The receptors originated from a human donor with alopecia areata. Both conserved end residues are trimmed from each CDR3.

V gene,CDR3 protein
TRBV7-9,AGSLGGNTQY
TRBV9,ASSPELGIGELF
TRBV18,ASSPQDNEQF
TRBV4-2,ASSQGDRDNEQF
TRBV30,AWSVNRGQGLEKLF
TRBV5-1,ASSLITGPMNTEAF
TRBV15,ATSRDDSGTYEQY
TRBV5-1,ASSLTGANQPQH
TRBV5-1,ASSAANTGELF
TRBV27,ASSLRGQGLAF
TRBV5-1,ASSYDAGNTEAF
TRBV6-5,ASSNTGLQAF
TRBV5-1,ASSFGGPEWDIQY
TRBV6-6,ASSFYWGEADTQY
TRBV30,AWVRQGGNSPLH
TRBV6-5,ASSLQGPGELF
TRBV19,ASTDGYEQY
TRBV19,ASSPRYNEQF
TRBV29-1,SVITTPGMGNIQY
TRBV30,AWNLGGNQPQH
TRBV7-9,ASSFPSGSETQY
TRBV30,AWHGHLNTEAF
TRBV5-6,ASSLDLRELQY
TRBV27,ASSPQGYGYT
TRBV30,AWSVWGLGRGHREQF
TRBV11-3,ASSLDGVFAGELF
TRBV6-5,ASSYSTRYGYT
TRBV25-1,ASSGWTGGSGELF
TRBV5-1,ASRATGTYNSPLH
TRBV5-1,ASSPGPGKAEEQY
TRBV20-1,SARVGGEAF
TRBV13,ASKRIISYEQY
TRBV15,ATSRDGKRRTDTQY
TRBV2,ASSRTPASRGGGSEQF
TRBV5-1,ASSFQETQY
TRBV18,ASSPRSLAKNIQY
TRBV30,AWIPLGINSPLH
TRBV5-1,ASSPGQGSAEQF
TRBV10-3,AISGQGEQPQH
TRBV11-2,ASSLAQTYEQY
TRBV28,ASSTLDTSGANVLT
TRBV14,ASSQTDSRRRATQY
TRBV19,ASSVYRGQGNQPQH
TRBV7-8,ASSLRQVRAQY
TRBV27,ASSLRQDSGANVLT